This TCR beta chain appears in the sequencing data of a study of blood T cells in healthy people across ages (dated by TCRdb to 2014 to 2015). Study-level background: Template switching captured roughly one uniquely barcoded TCR beta cDNA molecule per two T cells in model experiments. Age-related changes in TCR beta repertoire diversity were measured in the study by deep sequencing normalized with unique cDNA molecular identifiers. The donors were split into four age groups: young (average 16 years), middle-aged (about 40), aged (more than 55) and long-lived (over 75). To avoid experimental bias, donors of different ages were distributed randomly across sequencing lanes. For two donors (one aged 18 to 30 and one aged 80 or older), the study analyzed two additional independent replicas of 1 million unique cDNA reads from the same blood draw. Overall study results and their limits: Bulk unsorted PBMC profiling prevented conclusive comparison of naive and antigen-experienced compartments. Estimates of total diversity based on one million sequenced T cells were regarded as lower bounds and as underestimates. As age increased, observed TCR beta diversity per million T cells dropped in a roughly linear way, and a significant reduction was already evident by age about 40. The long-lived group showed more naive CD4+ T cells, fewer expanded clones and increased TCR diversity than the aged group, suggesting age selection. There was a strong correlation between observed TCR beta diversity and the percentage of naive T cells measured by flow cytometry. The CMV infection status of donors was not known, potentially confounding age-related changes in expanded clonotypes.

In the case of this clonotype: Its antigen remains undetermined. Base quality data are lacking; no much larger clone is found one base away.

The receptor library was made with 5' RACE. Sequenced on an Illumina HiSeq 2500. A second PCR of roughly 7 to 11 cycles was performed with a sample-barcoded 5' primer and a J-beta primer mix. A template-switch 5' adaptor carrying 12 random nucleotides introduced a unique molecular identifier onto each TCR beta cDNA molecule. Each sample yielded at least 2.5 million CDR3-containing paired-end reads. All of the RNA was converted into first-strand cDNA using the Mint cDNA synthesis kit, with a TRBC-specific oligonucleotide serving as the primer. Following uracil-DNA glycosylase treatment, a first 18-cycle PCR with universal primers M1SS and BC2_uni_R was performed on all cDNA. Turning to the authors' computational methods: Each sample was normalized by randomly selecting 1 million high-quality reads, each carrying a distinct molecular identifier. Reads with shared molecular identifiers were discarded instead of being binned into consensus sequences. MiTCR, set to a Q25 quality threshold and the strictest error-elimination algorithm, was used for CDR3 identification, clonotype clustering and error correction. A nonparametric unseen species model with Euler transformation was used to estimate a lower bound on total TCR beta diversity. TCRdb reanalyzed the raw reads on its own, using fastp at Q25 for trimming and MiXCR for clone calling, and kept in-frame beta chains. Duplicate CDR3 protein sequences are folded into a single record with the most common DNA and genes. Clone size and V and J calls follow TCRdb, not the original study. Across this sample there are 800,000 or so distinct CDR3 sequences, with around half seen only once. The top ten clonotypes cover 15% to 20% of the sample.

Donors were under 40 systemically healthy Caucasian individuals from Russia aged 6 to 90 years. Ten milliliters of peripheral blood were drawn from each donor into EDTA-treated Vacutainer tubes. Ficoll-Paque density-gradient centrifugation was used to isolate PBMCs, with at least 6 million per sample. Trizol reagent was used to extract total RNA from the PBMCs, yielding at least 6 micrograms per sample. The percentages of naive CD45RAhigh/CD27high T cells were determined by flow cytometry on a PBMC aliquot from every donor. CDR1 and CDR2 are drawn from the germline V gene: SQVTM, ANQGSEA. The junction carries 11 bases between V and J, which are trimmed by 5 bases and 6 bases respectively. From the cysteine through the phenylalanine, the CDR3 covers 12 amino acids. Only the CDR3 part of the read is kept: 36 bases, read in frame from the first base.

What was sequenced was blood. This TCR derives from a man older than 75 in good health. The chain employs TRBV29-1 and TRBJ1-3, with the D gene uncertain. The CDR3 protein: CSVLAVENTIYF. The nucleotide sequence is given as TGCAGCGTTTTGGCCGTTGAAAACACCATATATTTT.